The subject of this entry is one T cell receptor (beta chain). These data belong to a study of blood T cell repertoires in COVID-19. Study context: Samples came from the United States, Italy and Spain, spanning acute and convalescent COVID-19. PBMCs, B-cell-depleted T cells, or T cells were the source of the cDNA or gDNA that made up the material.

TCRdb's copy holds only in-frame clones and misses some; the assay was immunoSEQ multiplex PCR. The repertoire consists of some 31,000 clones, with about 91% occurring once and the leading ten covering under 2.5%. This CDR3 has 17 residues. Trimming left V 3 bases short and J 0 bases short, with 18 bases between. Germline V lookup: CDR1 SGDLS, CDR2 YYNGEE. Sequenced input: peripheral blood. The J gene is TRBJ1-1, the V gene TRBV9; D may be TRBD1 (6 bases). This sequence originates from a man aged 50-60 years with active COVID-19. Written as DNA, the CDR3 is TGTGCCAGCAGCGAGAGGAAGACGGACAGTTTGAACACTGAAGCTTTCTTT. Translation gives CASSERKTDSLNTEAFF.